The table lists the clone carrying this T cell receptor (beta chain) with a few counts. The antigen is undetermined. The data were taken from a study of a mutant IDH1 vaccine in newly diagnosed glioma. Study-wide results and caveats: Pseudoprogression seemingly bore no relation to changes in top peripheral T cell clonotypes.

Time point here: week 11, during vaccination. Doses of 300 ug of mutant IDH1 20-mer peptide were given with topical imiquimod. Produced via immunoSEQ multiplex PCR; TCRdb's table is partial and in-frame only. The sample holds more than 50,000 clones; approximately 80% are singletons and the top ten take 5.9%. The germline V gene has CDR1 MDHEN and CDR2 SYDVKM. The V gene end was trimmed by 7 bases and the J gene end by 6 bases; junction bases not matched to a gene: 8. The CDR3 is 14 amino acids. The clonotype comes from a man aged 45 to 65 with glioma. This rearrangement joins TRBV28 to TRBJ2-7; the match to TRBD2 covers 11 bases. The specimen was PBMCs, collected from a glioma patient whose treatment included an IDH1 peptide vaccine. The CDR3 DNA is TGTGCCAGCACCTTTACTAGCGGGAGTGCCGAGCAGTACTTC. Amino acids: CASTFTSGSAEQYF. The whole variable domain, remainder taken from reference TRBV28 and TRBJ2-7, is DVKVTQSSRYLVKRTGEKVFLECVQDMDHENMFWYRQDPGLGLRLIYFSYDVKMKEKGDIPEGYSVSREKKERFSLILESASTNQTSMYLCASTFTSGSAEQYFGPGTRLTVT.